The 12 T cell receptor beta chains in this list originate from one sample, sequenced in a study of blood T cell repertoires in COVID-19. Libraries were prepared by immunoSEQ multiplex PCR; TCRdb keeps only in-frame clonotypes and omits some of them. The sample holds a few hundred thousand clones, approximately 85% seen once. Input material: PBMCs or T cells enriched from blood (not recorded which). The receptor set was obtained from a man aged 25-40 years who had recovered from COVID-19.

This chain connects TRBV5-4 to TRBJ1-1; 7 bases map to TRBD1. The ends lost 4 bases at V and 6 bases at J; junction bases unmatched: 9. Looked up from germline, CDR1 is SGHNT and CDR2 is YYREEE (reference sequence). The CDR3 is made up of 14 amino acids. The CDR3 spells CASSSTGVVSEAFF. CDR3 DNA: TGTGCCAGCAGCAGCACAGGGGTGGTCTCTGAAGCTTTCTTT.

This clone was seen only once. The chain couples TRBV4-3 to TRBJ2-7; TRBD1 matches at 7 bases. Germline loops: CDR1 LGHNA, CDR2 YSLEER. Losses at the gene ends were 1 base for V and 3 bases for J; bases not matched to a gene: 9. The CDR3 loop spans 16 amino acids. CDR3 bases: TGCGCCAGCAGCCAAGGACGGACAGGTAGGGGCTACGAGCAGTACTTC. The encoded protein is CASSQGRTGRGYEQYF.

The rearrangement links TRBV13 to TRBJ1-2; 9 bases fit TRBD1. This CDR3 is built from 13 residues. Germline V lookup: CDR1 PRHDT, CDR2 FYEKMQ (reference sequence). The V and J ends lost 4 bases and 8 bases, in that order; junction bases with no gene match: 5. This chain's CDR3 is CASSSRQGVGYTF. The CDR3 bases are TGTGCCAGCAGCTCAAGACAGGGGGTAGGCTACACCTTC.

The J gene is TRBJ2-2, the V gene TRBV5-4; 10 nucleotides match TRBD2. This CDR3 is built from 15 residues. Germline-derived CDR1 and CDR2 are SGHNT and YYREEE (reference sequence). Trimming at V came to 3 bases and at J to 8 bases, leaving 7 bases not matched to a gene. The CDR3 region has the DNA TGTGCCAGCAGCTCTACGACTAGCGGGTCGGGGGAGCTGTTTTTT. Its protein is CASSSTTSGSGELFF.

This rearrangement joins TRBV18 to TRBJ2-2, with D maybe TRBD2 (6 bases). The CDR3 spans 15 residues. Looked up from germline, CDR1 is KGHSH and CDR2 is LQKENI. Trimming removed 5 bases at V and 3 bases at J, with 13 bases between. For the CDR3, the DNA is TGTGCCAGCTCAGCCCCGACTAGGGACACCGGGGAGCTGTTTTTT. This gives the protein CASSAPTRDTGELFF. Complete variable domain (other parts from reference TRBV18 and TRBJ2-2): NAGVMQNPRHLVRRRGQEARLRCSPMKGHSHVYWYRQLPEEGLKFMVYLQKENIIDESGMPKERFSAEFPKEGPSILRIQQVVRGDSAAYFCASSAPTRDTGELFFGEGSRLTVL.

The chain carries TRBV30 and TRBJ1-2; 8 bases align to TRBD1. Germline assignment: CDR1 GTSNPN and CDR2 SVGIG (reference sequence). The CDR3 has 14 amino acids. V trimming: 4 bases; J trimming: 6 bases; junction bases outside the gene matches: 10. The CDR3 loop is CAWKRLAGGNGYTF. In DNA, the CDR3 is TGTGCCTGGAAGCGGTTGGCAGGGGGCAATGGCTACACCTTC.

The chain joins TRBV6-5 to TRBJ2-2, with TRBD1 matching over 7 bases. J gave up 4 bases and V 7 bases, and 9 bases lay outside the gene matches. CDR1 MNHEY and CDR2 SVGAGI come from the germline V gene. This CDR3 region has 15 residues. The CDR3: CASTLGTASTGELFF. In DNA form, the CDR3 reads TGTGCCAGCACCCTCGGGACAGCAAGCACCGGGGAGCTGTTTTTT.

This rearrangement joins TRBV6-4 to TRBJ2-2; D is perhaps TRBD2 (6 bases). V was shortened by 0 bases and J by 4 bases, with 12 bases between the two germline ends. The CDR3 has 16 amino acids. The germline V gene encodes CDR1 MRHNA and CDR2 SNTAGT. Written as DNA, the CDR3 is TGTGCCAGCAGTGACTCGGGGGGTTCGAGCACCGGGGAGCTGTTTTTT. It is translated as CASSDSGGSSTGELFF.

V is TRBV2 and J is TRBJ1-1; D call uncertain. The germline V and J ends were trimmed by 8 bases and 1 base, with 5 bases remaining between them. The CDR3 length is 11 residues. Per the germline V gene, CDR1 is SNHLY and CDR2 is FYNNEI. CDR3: CASSRNTEAFF. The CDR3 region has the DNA TGTGCCAGCTCCAGGAACACTGAAGCTTTCTTT.

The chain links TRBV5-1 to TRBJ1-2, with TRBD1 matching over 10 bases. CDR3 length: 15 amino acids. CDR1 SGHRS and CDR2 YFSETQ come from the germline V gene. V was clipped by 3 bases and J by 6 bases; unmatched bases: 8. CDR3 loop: CASSWTGTGADGYTF. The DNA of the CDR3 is TGCGCCAGCAGCTGGACCGGGACAGGGGCTGATGGCTACACCTTC.

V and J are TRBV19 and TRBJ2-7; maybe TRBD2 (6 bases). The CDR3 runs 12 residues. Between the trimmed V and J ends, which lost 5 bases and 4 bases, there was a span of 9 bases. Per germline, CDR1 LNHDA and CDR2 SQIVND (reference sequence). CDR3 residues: CASSPRGYEQYF. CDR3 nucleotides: TGTGCCAGTAGTCCCCGGGGGTACGAGCAGTACTTC. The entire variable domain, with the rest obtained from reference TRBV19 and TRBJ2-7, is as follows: DGGITQSPKYLFRKEGQNVTLSCEQNLNHDAMYWYRQDPGQGLRLIYYSQIVNDFQKGDIAEGYSVSREKKESFPLTVTSAQKNPTAFYLCASSPRGYEQYFGPGTRLTVT.

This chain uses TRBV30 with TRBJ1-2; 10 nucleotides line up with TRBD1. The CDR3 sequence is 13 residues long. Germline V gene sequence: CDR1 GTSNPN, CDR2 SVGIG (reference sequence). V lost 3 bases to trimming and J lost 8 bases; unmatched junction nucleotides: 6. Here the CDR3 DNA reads TGTGCCTGGAGCTGGGACAGGGGAGTCGGCTACACCTTC. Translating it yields CAWSWDRGVGYTF. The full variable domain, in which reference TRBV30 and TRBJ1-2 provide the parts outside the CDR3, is SQTIHQWPATLVQPVGSPLSLECTVEGTSNPNLYWYRQAAGRGLQLLFYSVGIGQISSEVPQNLSASRPQDRQFILSSKKLLLSDSGFYLCAWSWDRGVGYTFGSGTRLTVV.